These 27 T cell receptor beta chains were all obtained from the same sample, sequenced in a study of blood T cell repertoires in COVID-19. Clones were read by immunoSEQ multiplex PCR, and TCRdb kept only the in-frame ones, dropping some. The sample holds some 240,000 clones, 82% seen once. The sample taken for sequencing was peripheral blood. The origin of the receptors is a woman in her fifties or sixties with active or convalescent COVID-19.

In this sample, this clone turned up a few times. The chain couples TRBV30 to TRBJ2-7; D uncertain. Trimming left V 2 bases short and J 5 bases short, with 13 bases between. This CDR3 is built from 13 residues. Germline CDR1 GTSNPN, CDR2 SVGIG (reference sequence). The CDR3 is CAWSTPTGNEQYF. As DNA, the CDR3 is TGTGCCTGGAGTACCCCGACTGGAAACGAGCAGTACTTC.

This rearrangement joins TRBV7-3 to TRBJ1-3, with TRBD1 matching 9 bases. Germline trimming cut 3 bases from V and 0 bases from J; bases unmatched to any gene: 15. The germline V gene has CDR1 SGHTA and CDR2 FQGTGA. The CDR3 has 20 amino acids. CDR3 region: CASSFTQTGGDWSSGNTIYF. In DNA form, the CDR3 reads TGTGCCAGCAGCTTCACCCAGACAGGGGGAGACTGGAGCTCTGGAAACACCATATATTTT.

V gene TRBV19 combines with J gene TRBJ2-6; D remains ambiguous. Trimming cost V 4 bases and J 0 bases, with 4 bases left between them. CDR3 size: 14 residues. Germline values: CDR1 LNHDA, CDR2 SQIVND (reference sequence). In DNA form, the CDR3 reads TGTGCCAGTAGTACTAACTCTGGGGCCAACGTCCTGACTTTC. This codes for CASSTNSGANVLTF.

The table lists this clone with a few counts. V is TRBV30 and J is TRBJ1-2; tentative D call: TRBD1 (6 bases). Germline-derived CDR1 and CDR2 are GTSNPN and SVGIG (reference sequence). The V end lost 7 bases, the J end lost 6 bases, and 18 bases lay between the germline ends. The CDR3 is 13 residues long. The CDR3, as DNA: TGTGCCTTTTTGGGGGCGCCCCAGGATGGCTACACCTTC. Residues: CAFLGAPQDGYTF.

This clone was recorded once. The V call is TRBV12-3 or TRBV12-4, the J call TRBJ1-2; 8 bases map to TRBD1. The CDR3 has 13 residues. Trimming took 4 bases from V and 8 from J; bases not matched to a gene: 6. The CDR3 DNA reads as TGTGCCAGCAGTTCGACAGGGGCGGAAGGCTACACCTTC. Amino acid sequence: CASSSTGAEGYTF.

The V call is TRBV30, the J call TRBJ1-2; 7 nucleotides align to TRBD1. The CDR3 spans 15 residues. Germline V lookup: CDR1 GTSNPN, CDR2 SVGIG (reference sequence). With V trimmed by 4 bases and J by 4 bases, 12 bases remained unmatched. CDR3 amino acids: CAWTLSTGNSYGYTF. CDR3 sequence (DNA): TGTGCCTGGACTCTTTCGACAGGGAATAGCTATGGCTACACCTTC.

In its sample, this clone was seen once. The rearrangement links TRBV23-1 to TRBJ1-2, with 7 bases matching TRBD1. TRBV23-1 is classed as an ORF, of uncertain function. Trimming at V came to 4 bases and at J to 7 bases, leaving 18 bases not matched to a gene. The CDR3 has 17 amino acids. The DNA of the CDR3 is TGCGCCAGCAGTCGGGCAGGGGGAAAGGGATTATCGGGTGGCTACACCTTC. Translation: CASSRAGGKGLSGGYTF.

The chain recombines TRBV9 with TRBJ1-6; no clear D. Deletions cut 4 bases from V and 11 bases from J, with 16 bases between. This CDR3 is 14 amino acids long. Germline V gene sequence: CDR1 SGDLS, CDR2 YYNGEE. CDR3 DNA sequence: TGTGCCAGCAGCCCTCCGGCCACGGGGACACCCCTCCACTTT. Its protein product is CASSPPATGTPLHF.

V is TRBV5-6 and J is TRBJ1-3; 7 positions match TRBD1. Germline lookup yields CDR1 SGHDT and CDR2 YYEEEE. Trimming took 4 bases from V and 0 from J; bases not matched to a gene: 1. The CDR3 runs to 14 residues. The CDR3 protein is CASSRDSSGNTIYF. The DNA for the CDR3 is TGTGCCAGCAGCCGGGACAGCTCTGGAAACACCATATATTTT.

This chain links TRBV6-5 with TRBJ2-7; D is perhaps TRBD1 (6 bases). Trimming took 2 bases from V and 5 from J, leaving 10 bases between them. CDR1 MNHEY and CDR2 SVGAGI come from the germline V gene. The length of the CDR3 is 13 residues. In DNA form, the CDR3 reads TGTGCCAGCAGTTACGCCAGGGGCCACGAGCAGTACTTC. The encoded protein is CASSYARGHEQYF.

The rearrangement uses TRBV5-1 and TRBJ1-1; D possibly corresponds to TRBD1 (5 bases). Germline lookup yields CDR1 SGHRS and CDR2 YFSETQ. The V end was cut by 4 bases, the J end by 6 bases, with 22 bases between. The CDR3 loop spans 16 amino acids. CDR3 nucleotide sequence: TGCGCCAGCAGCGTGCAGGGCAGGGCAACGGACGCTGAAGCTTTCTTT. Its translation is CASSVQGRATDAEAFF.

The chain uses TRBV5-6 and TRBJ1-2; 7 bases agree with TRBD1. Germline-derived CDR1 and CDR2 are SGHDT and YYEEEE. With 1 base clipped from V and 2 bases from J, the junction kept 8 bases outside the gene matches. The CDR3 covers 16 residues. In nucleotides, the CDR3 is TGTGCCAGCAGCTTGTTAGGACAGGACGACAACTATGGCTACACCTTC. The encoded protein is CASSLLGQDDNYGYTF.

This chain connects TRBV29-1 to TRBJ2-7; 9 bases agree with TRBD1. This CDR3 comprises 15 residues. V trimming: 7 bases; J trimming: 1 base; junction bases outside the gene matches: 11. CDR1 and CDR2 (germline): SQVTM, ANQGSEA. Written as DNA, the CDR3 is TGCAGCGCTGGATTGGACAGGGGTATTTCCTACGAGCAGTACTTC. It yields the protein CSAGLDRGISYEQYF.

J is TRBJ2-7 and V is TRBV10-3; 9 positions match TRBD1. Trimming at V came to 6 bases and at J to 0 bases, leaving 6 bases not matched to a gene. The CDR3 is made up of 15 amino acids. The germline V gene has CDR1 ENHRY and CDR2 SYGVKD. The CDR3 protein is CAIRAGTGSSYEQYF. The CDR3 nucleotides read TGTGCCATCAGAGCCGGGACAGGGAGCTCCTACGAGCAGTACTTC.

CDR3 residues: CASSQGALPNQPQHF. The CDR3 nucleotides are TGTGCCAGCAGCCAAGGGGCTCTTCCCAATCAGCCCCAGCATTTT. This chain uses TRBV3-1 (or the pseudogene TRBV3-2) with TRBJ1-5; D is unclear. V lost 1 base, J lost 3 bases, and 10 bases lay in between. Germline loops: CDR1 LGHDT, CDR2 YNNKEL (reference sequence). CDR3 length: 15 amino acids.

The rearrangement uses TRBV6-1 and TRBJ1-5; D perhaps matches TRBD1 (5 bases). Germline V gene lookup returns CDR1 MNHNS and CDR2 SASEGT. The CDR3 length is 15 residues. Trimming removed 3 bases at V and 6 bases at J, with 15 bases between. CDR3 sequence (DNA): TGTGCCAGCAGTGACACCGGGGGGGTCGGTCAGCCCCAGCATTTT. It is translated as CASSDTGGVGQPQHF.

This chain joins TRBV19 and TRBJ2-7; 12 nucleotides match TRBD2. The CDR3 runs to 17 residues. Germline values: CDR1 LNHDA, CDR2 SQIVND (reference sequence). V dropped 4 bases and J dropped 4; count of bases not matched to a gene: 11. As DNA, the CDR3 is TGTGCCAGTAGTAGCAAACCTGCTAGCGGGGGGGCGTACGAGCAGTACTTC. The encoded protein is CASSSKPASGGAYEQYF.

The chain carries TRBV7-9 and TRBJ1-2; D is uncertain. Germline loops: CDR1 SEHNR, CDR2 FQNEAQ (reference sequence). The CDR3 consists of 13 residues. Trimming removed 6 bases from V and 2 bases from J, with 10 bases in between. The CDR3 sequence is CASRPGGNYGYTF. The CDR3 DNA reads as TGTGCCAGCAGACCTGGCGGGAACTATGGCTACACCTTC.

This clone was picked up many times. The V call is TRBV30, the J call TRBJ1-2, with D maybe TRBD1 (5 bases). V lost 0 bases and J lost 2, with 10 bases in between. The germline gives CDR1 GTSNPN, CDR2 SVGIG (reference sequence). This CDR3 is 14 amino acids long. The CDR3 nucleotides are TGTGCCTGGAGTGTATACCGACAGAACTATGGCTACACCTTC. The encoded protein is CAWSVYRQNYGYTF.

This clone was seen a handful of times. This sequence joins TRBV30 and TRBJ1-2; TRBD1 aligns across 12 bases. The V segment lost 8 bases and the J segment 8 bases; nucleotides outside the gene matches: 12. The CDR3 extends over 14 amino acids. Germline V gives CDR1 GTSNPN, CDR2 SVGIG (reference sequence). The CDR3 protein is CANQRDRGRGGYTF. Written as DNA, the CDR3 is TGTGCCAACCAAAGGGACAGGGGGCGAGGGGGCTACACCTTC.

The chain combines TRBV3-1 (or the pseudogene TRBV3-2) with TRBJ1-4; D is unresolved. Germline V gene data show CDR1 as LGHDT and CDR2 as YNNKEL (reference sequence). The length of the CDR3 is 16 residues. Trimming took 1 base from V and 4 from J, leaving 13 bases between them. The CDR3 loop reads CASSQGTLRGNEKLFF. DNA for the CDR3: TGTGCCAGCAGCCAAGGGACTTTACGCGGTAATGAAAAACTGTTTTTT.

This clone has only one observation. The rearrangement links TRBV4-3 to TRBJ1-2; TRBD1 aligns across 8 bases. Trimming removed 2 bases from V and 4 bases from J; junction bases left unmatched: 6. Per the germline V gene, CDR1 is LGHNA and CDR2 is YSLEER. The CDR3 is 15 residues long. DNA of the CDR3: TGCGCCAGCAGCCAAAGTCCAGGGGGCGGCTATGGCTACACCTTC. Amino acids: CASSQSPGGGYGYTF.

This sequence joins TRBV19 and TRBJ1-5, with D perhaps matching TRBD1 (6 bases). V dropped 8 bases and J dropped 2 bases, with 16 bases sitting between them. The CDR3 loop spans 15 amino acids. Germline V lookup: CDR1 LNHDA, CDR2 SQIVND (reference sequence). The CDR3 is CASRDNFGGNQPQHF. DNA of the CDR3: TGTGCCAGTCGGGACAATTTCGGCGGCAATCAGCCCCAGCATTTT.

J is TRBJ1-5 and V is TRBV7-2, with 7 bases fitting TRBD1. With V trimmed by 1 base and J by 4 bases, 4 bases remained unmatched. The CDR3 consists of 15 residues. Germline loops: CDR1 SGHTA, CDR2 FQGNSA. For the CDR3, the DNA is TGTGCCAGCAGCTTAGGGGGGACAGATAATCAGCCCCAGCATTTT. Encoded protein: CASSLGGTDNQPQHF.

This rearrangement joins TRBV6-2 or TRBV6-3 to TRBJ2-2; D is ambiguous. The CDR3 has 14 residues. Trimming left V 2 bases short and J 2 bases short, with 6 bases between. CDR1 and CDR2 (germline): MNHEY, SVGEGT. The CDR3 nucleotides read TGTGCCAGCAGTTACCCCCTAAACACCGGGGAGCTGTTTTTT. Protein product: CASSYPLNTGELFF.

The chain links TRBV5-1 to TRBJ1-2; 7 bases align to TRBD1. Per germline, CDR1 SGHRS and CDR2 YFSETQ. The V and J ends lost 7 bases and 8 bases, in that order; junction bases with no gene match: 14. This CDR3 is built from 14 residues. CDR3: CASGEGPARGGYTF. DNA for the CDR3: TGCGCCAGCGGGGAAGGACCAGCCAGGGGGGGCTACACCTTC.

J is TRBJ2-7 and V is TRBV2, with 12 nucleotides matching TRBD2. The germline V gene has CDR1 SNHLY and CDR2 FYNNEI. Trimming removed 5 bases from V and 3 bases from J; junction bases left unmatched: 5. This CDR3 has 15 amino acids. The CDR3 DNA follows: TGTGCCAGCAGTCGGACTAGCGGGGATATCTACGAGCAGTACTTC. Its translation: CASSRTSGDIYEQYF.